The rows below give T cell receptor beta chains drawn from one sample of a study of graft-versus-host responses after intestinal transplantation. No antigen has been assigned to these receptors. Using immunoSEQ multiplex PCR, the repertoire was profiled, and TCRdb retains in-frame clones only, with some absent. The sample has about 120,000 clones; 90% to 95% are singletons. This specimen was unstimulated CD8+ T cells sorted from spleen or lymph node cells, taken before transplant. The receptor source for this set is a human donor who was the organ donor for an intestinal transplant. CDR3s include the opening cysteine and the closing phenylalanine or tryptophan. D genes are given only for firm matches. Clone size is shown for a subset of rows, as once, few, many or a class of expanded clone.

j_gene,d_gene,abundance,v_gene,CDR3aa,CDR3nt
TRBJ2-3,NA,NA,TRBV19,CASSILTSDTQYF,TGTGCCAGTAGTATTCTGACTTCAGATACGCAGTATTTT
TRBJ2-1,NA,NA,TRBV10-3,CAISDSLPYNEQFF,TGTGCCATCAGTGACAGCCTTCCCTACAATGAGCAGTTCTTC
TRBJ1-1,NA,NA,TRBV4-3,CASSQVRQSMNTEAFF,TGCGCCAGCAGCCAAGTGCGTCAGTCGATGAACACTGAAGCTTTCTTT
TRBJ2-1,NA,few,TRBV4-2,CASSPIEMANEQFF,TGTGCCAGCAGTCCAATTGAGATGGCCAATGAGCAGTTCTTC
TRBJ2-7,TRBD1,once,TRBV27,CAGSLRGLRDEQYF,TGTGCCGGCAGTTTAAGGGGGCTACGGGACGAGCAGTACTTC
TRBJ2-2,TRBD1,NA,TRBV2,CASRQGADTGELFF,TGTGCCAGCAGACAGGGGGCCGACACCGGGGAGCTGTTTTTT
TRBJ2-3,NA,NA,TRBV19,CASRSPDTQYF,TGTGCCAGTAGATCCCCAGATACGCAGTATTTT
TRBJ1-5,NA,NA,TRBV19,CASSTLILPGQGRRLSNQPQHF,TGTGCCAGTAGTACCCTCATACTCCCGGGGCAGGGGCGAAGACTTAGCAATCAGCCCCAGCATTTT
TRBJ2-7,NA,once,TRBV28,CASGGLLSTEQYF,TGTGCCAGCGGGGGACTCCTATCCACCGAGCAGTACTTC
TRBJ1-2,NA,NA,TRBV13,CASSFRASYTF,TGTGCCAGCAGTTTCAGGGCCTCCTACACCTTC
TRBJ1-2,NA,NA,TRBV5-4,CASSFTNYYGYTF,TGTGCCAGCAGCTTTACCAACTACTATGGCTACACCTTC
TRBJ2-7,NA,NA,TRBV6-6,CASSYGGVPSPEQYF,TGTGCCAGCAGTTACGGAGGGGTCCCTTCCCCCGAGCAGTACTTC
TRBJ2-5,NA,NA,TRBV7-9,CASSLPEPGVEETQYF,TGTGCCAGCAGCTTACCCGAGCCAGGGGTGGAAGAGACCCAGTACTTC
TRBJ2-1,TRBD2,once,TRBV30,CAWSVPTSGRAENEQFF,TGTGCCTGGAGTGTCCCAACAAGCGGGAGGGCCGAGAATGAGCAGTTCTTC
TRBJ2-7,NA,NA,TRBV10-2,CASSPRGLVYEQYF,TGCGCCAGCAGCCCCCGGGGCTTAGTCTACGAGCAGTACTTC
TRBJ1-2,NA,NA,TRBV5-6,CASSLAGFGGYGYTF,TGTGCCAGCAGCTTGGCGGGGTTCGGGGGCTATGGCTACACCTTC
TRBJ1-1,NA,NA,TRBV7-9,CASKGGPDTEAFF,TGTGCCAGCAAGGGAGGTCCCGACACTGAAGCTTTCTTT
TRBJ2-7,NA,NA,TRBV27,CASSQLYGASSYEQYF,TGTGCCAGCAGCCAACTTTACGGGGCATCTTCCTACGAGCAGTACTTC
TRBJ2-2,TRBD2,NA,TRBV5-1,CASSFSGMATGELFF,TGCGCCAGCAGCTTTAGCGGGATGGCCACCGGGGAGCTGTTTTTT
TRBJ1-2,TRBD1,NA,TRBV6-5,CASRARDRAYGYTF,TGTGCCAGCAGGGCCCGGGACAGGGCCTATGGCTACACCTTC
TRBJ1-5,NA,NA,TRBV29-1,CSVQVRRGSNQPQHF,TGCAGCGTTCAGGTTCGCAGGGGTTCCAATCAGCCCCAGCATTTT
TRBJ2-1,NA,NA,TRBV5-4,CASSLVKGDVEQFF,TGTGCCAGCAGCTTGGTCAAGGGCGACGTTGAGCAGTTCTTC
TRBJ2-7,NA,NA,TRBV19,CASSITGSSYEQYF,TGTGCCAGTAGTATAACAGGGAGCTCCTACGAGCAGTACTTC
TRBJ2-1,TRBD2,once,TRBV4-1,CASSQFVAGALNEQFF,TGCGCCAGCAGCCAATTCGTAGCGGGAGCGCTAAATGAGCAGTTCTTC
TRBJ1-1,NA,NA,TRBV5-4,CASSLAARNTEAFF,TGTGCCAGCAGCTTGGCTGCCAGGAACACTGAAGCTTTCTTT
TRBJ2-3,NA,NA,TRBV4-2,CASSQDSLGGRSTDNPLDTQYF,TGTGCCAGCAGCCAAGATTCGTTAGGTGGGAGATCCACCGATAACCCCTTAGATACGCAGTATTTT
TRBJ1-1,NA,NA,TRBV25-1,CASSESGYTEAFF,TGTGCCAGCAGTGAATCAGGGTACACTGAAGCTTTCTTT
TRBJ1-2,NA,NA,TRBV2,CASSEMVVSHYGYTF,TGTGCCAGCAGTGAAATGGTCGTCTCGCACTATGGCTACACCTTC
TRBJ2-1,TRBD1,NA,TRBV27,CASSLGQGRDEQFF,TGTGCCAGCAGTTTGGGACAGGGTAGGGATGAGCAGTTCTTC
TRBJ2-7,NA,NA,TRBV4-3,CASSQDRGPQLYEQYF,TGCGCCAGCAGCCAAGATCGGGGCCCTCAGCTTTACGAGCAGTACTTC
TRBJ2-7,NA,once,TRBV21-1,CASSPPFEQYF,TGTGCCAGCAGCCCCCCATTCGAGCAGTACTTC
TRBJ1-4,TRBD1,once,TRBV29-1,CSAWTGNEKLFF,TGCAGCGCCTGGACAGGGAATGAAAAACTGTTTTTT
TRBJ2-1,TRBD2,NA,TRBV2,CASSEARSGLAGGRYEQFF,TGTGCCAGCAGTGAAGCGCGATCGGGACTAGCGGGAGGTCGGTATGAGCAGTTCTTC